This paragraph reports one T cell receptor (beta chain). Authors' data handling: Amplification of reference gene primers was used by the study to estimate nucleated cell counts. Some clones are missing from TCRdb's copy, which holds only in-frame ones; the method was immunoSEQ multiplex PCR. The V and J calls and clone size were taken over from that table, and D and trimming were inferred from the DNA. The repertoire holds around 150,000 clones, with roughly nine tenths as singletons. This record comes from a study of blood T cell repertoires in COVID-19. About the study: Specimens from acute and convalescent COVID-19 originated in the United States, Italy and Spain. PBMCs, B-cell-depleted T cells, or T cells provided the cDNA or gDNA that made up the material.

V was pared by 4 bases and J by 5 bases, with 14 bases between. Per the germline V gene, CDR1 is LGHDT and CDR2 is YNNKEL (reference sequence). This CDR3 region has 14 residues. The chain is built from TRBV3-1 (or the pseudogene TRBV3-2) and TRBJ2-5, with D perhaps TRBD1 (6 bases). Material: peripheral blood. The TCR sequence derives from a man in his fifties or sixties with active or convalescent COVID-19. CDR3 sequence: CASSPNRAAETQYF. DNA for the CDR3: TGTGCCAGCAGCCCCAACAGGGCTGCTGAGACCCAGTACTTC.